A selection of T cell receptor beta chains follows, all from one sample in a study of CD4 T cells in relation to SARS-CoV-2 and coronaviruses. These TCRs are of unknown antigen specificity. Only in-frame clones appear in the TCRdb table, and some are missing; sequencing was by immunoSEQ multiplex PCR. Among approximately 21,000 clones, more than 65% were seen once, and the ten largest hold around 13%. What was sequenced was CD4+ T cells from PBMCs, cultured in vitro. All receptors come from a human donor in good health. CDR3s include the opening cysteine and the closing phenylalanine or tryptophan. A D gene is named only where the DNA matches it firmly. The size of a clone is reported for some rows only, either as once, few or many, or as a class for expanded clones.

v_gene	d_gene	abundance	j_gene	CDR3aa	CDR3nt
TRBV27	-	once	TRBJ2-1	CASSLIGGNEQFF	TGTGCCAGCAGTCTAATCGGGGGCAATGAGCAGTTCTTC
TRBV11-3	-	-	TRBJ1-1	CASSFTGNTEAFF	TGTGCCAGCAGCTTCACGGGGAACACTGAAGCTTTCTTT
TRBV4-1	TRBD1	-	TRBJ1-1	CASSEYRGTTEAFF	TGCGCCAGCAGCGAATACAGGGGGACGACTGAAGCTTTCTTT
TRBV7-2	-	few	TRBJ1-6	CASSFTGRPYNSPLHF	TGTGCCAGCAGCTTCACAGGGCGGCCCTATAATTCACCCCTCCACTTT
TRBV5-1	TRBD1	-	TRBJ1-5	CASSSGTGGDQPQHF	TGCGCCAGCAGCTCCGGGACAGGGGGCGATCAGCCCCAGCATTTT
TRBV30	-	-	TRBJ2-2	CAWLSWAGELFF	TGTGCCTGGTTAAGTTGGGCCGGGGAGCTGTTTTTT
TRBV5-8	-	-	TRBJ1-4	CASTRGSANEKLFF	TGTGCCAGCACCAGGGGATCGGCTAATGAAAAACTGTTTTTT
TRBV2	TRBD2	-	TRBJ2-5	CATSGGAPETQYF	TGTGCCACTAGCGGGGGGGCCCCTGAGACCCAGTACTTC
TRBV28	-	-	TRBJ1-1	CASSLPQGNTEAFF	TGTGCCAGCAGTTTACCTCAGGGGAACACTGAAGCTTTCTTT
TRBV3-1/TRBV3-2	-	-	TRBJ2-7	CASSLRDTPSYEQYF	TGTGCCAGCAGCCTCCGGGACACTCCTTCCTACGAGCAGTACTTC
TRBV18	-	few	TRBJ1-1	CASSPLTEMNTEAFF	TGTGCCAGCTCACCTTTAACGGAGATGAACACTGAAGCTTTCTTT
TRBV5-4	TRBD1	-	TRBJ2-4	CASSLVGTEAKNIQYF	TGTGCCAGCAGCTTGGTGGGGACAGAAGCCAAAAACATTCAGTACTTC
TRBV2	-	-	TRBJ2-7	CASSYDPTGSEQYF	TGTGCCAGCAGTTATGATCCGACCGGCTCCGAGCAGTACTTC
TRBV9	-	-	TRBJ2-5	CASTRGPEETQYF	TGTGCCAGCACCCGGGGGCCTGAAGAGACCCAGTACTTC
TRBV6-2/TRBV6-3	TRBD2	-	TRBJ2-1	CASSYDVLAGNYNEQFF	TGTGCCAGCAGTTACGATGTTCTAGCGGGGAACTACAATGAGCAGTTCTTC
TRBV7-2	-	-	TRBJ2-2	CASSPLTNTGELFF	TGTGCCAGCAGCCCCCTAACGAACACCGGGGAGCTGTTTTTT
TRBV19	-	-	TRBJ2-4	CASSAQTGFKNIQYF	TGTGCCAGTAGTGCTCAAACAGGGTTCAAAAACATTCAGTACTTC
TRBV3-1/TRBV3-2	-	-	TRBJ1-2	CASSTDLGGGYTF	TGTGCCAGCAGCACCGACTTGGGGGGGGGCTACACCTTC